The 17 T cell receptor beta chains given below trace back to one sample, sequenced in a study of T cells in Graves' hyperthyroidism and ophthalmopathy (dated by TCRdb to about 2019). Library construction relied on multiplex PCR. The data were produced on an Illumina HiSeq 2000. The TCR beta CDR3 regions were amplified from the RNA transcripts. The TCR CDR3 was subjected to a first round of RT-PCR using the HTBI primer set and the Qiagen OneStep RT-PCR kit. TCRdb cleaned the public reads at Q25 with fastp, built clones with MiXCR and kept in-frame beta chains. Every entry covers one CDR3 protein and lists the most common genes and DNA from its rows. This sample has 300,000 to 400,000 distinct CDR3 sequences in its table, and under 15% of those were observed once. The ten largest clones add up to around 9.2% of the sample. Sequenced: blood. Receptors were obtained from a young woman with Graves' hyperthyroidism.

This clonotype showed up many times. This chain connects TRBV28 to TRBJ2-7; D is tentatively TRBD1 or TRBD2 (5 bases each). Trimming removed 8 bases at V and 6 bases at J, with 20 bases between. Germline V gives CDR1 MDHEN, CDR2 SYDVKM. The CDR3 contains 14 residues. CDR3 protein: CASVRDPARGEQYF. The CDR3, as DNA: TGTGCCAGCGTACGGGACCCCGCGCGAGGCGAGCAGTACTTC.

This clonotype was observed many times. The rearrangement links TRBV7-9 to TRBJ2-1; tentative D call: TRBD1 (6 bases). V was clipped by 4 bases and J by 1 base, with 20 bases between them. In germline, CDR1 is SEHNR, CDR2 FQNEAQ (reference sequence). The CDR3 length is 18 residues. The CDR3 coding sequence is TGTGCCAGCAGCTCATCTAGGACAGTCCTGATTTCCTACAATGAGCAGTTCTTC. Protein: CASSSSRTVLISYNEQFF.

The V gene is TRBV7-2, the J gene TRBJ2-1, with D tentatively TRBD2 (7 bases). The CDR3 is 19 residues long. V lost 1 base and J lost 6, with 25 bases in between. Germline V gene data show CDR1 as SGHTA and CDR2 as FQGNSA. CDR3 region: CASSLVVDLGGGPSNEQFF. The CDR3 coding sequence is TGTGCCAGCAGCTTAGTAGTCGACCTGGGGGGGGGGCCCTCCAATGAGCAGTTCTTC.

This clonotype was counted many times. The chain is built from TRBV6-1 and TRBJ1-2; a possible D gene is TRBD1 (5 bases). The ends were cut back, 4 bases at V and 6 bases at J, with 15 bases in the middle. There are 14 residues in the CDR3. Germline assignment: CDR1 MNHNS and CDR2 SASEGT. CDR3 region: CASSGRGRGHGYTF. The DNA for the CDR3 is TGTGCCAGCAGTGGAAGGGGCAGAGGACATGGCTACACCTTC.

This clonotype showed up just a few times. This chain joins TRBV9 and TRBJ1-5; a possible D gene is TRBD1 (6 bases). The length of the CDR3 is 14 residues. The V and J ends lost 3 bases and 5 bases respectively, with 12 bases between them. CDR1 is SGDLS, CDR2 YYNGEE, per germline. The CDR3 sequence: CASSDTGSYQPQHF. CDR3 nucleotides: TGTGCCAGCAGCGATACAGGGTCATATCAGCCCCAGCATTTT.

In its sample, this clonotype was seen many times. The chain is built from TRBV6-2 or TRBV6-3 and TRBJ2-7; the D gene is possibly TRBD1 (6 bases). CDR1 MNHEY and CDR2 SVGEGT come from the germline V gene. The CDR3 is made up of 14 amino acids. V was clipped by 6 bases and J by 3 bases, with 15 bases between them. The CDR3 DNA follows: TGTGCCAGCAGAAAAACAGGGATAGGCTACGAGCAGTACTTC. Its translation is CASRKTGIGYEQYF.

This clonotype was seen repeatedly, ten times or more. This chain uses TRBV6-1 with TRBJ1-1; no clear D gene. Germline loops: CDR1 MNHNS, CDR2 SASEGT. V was shortened by 6 bases and J by 3 bases, with 5 bases between the two germline ends. CDR3 length equals 11 residues. The CDR3 region has the DNA TGTGCCAGCAGGTTCTACACTGAAGCTTTCTTT. Translating gives CASRFYTEAFF.

The CDR3 region is CASSLGRIYGYTF. CDR3 DNA: TGCGCCAGCAGCTTGGGCCGGATCTATGGCTACACCTTC. This chain joins TRBV5-1 and TRBJ1-2; D unresolved. V gave up 0 bases and J gave up 4 bases, with 7 bases separating them. Germline CDR1 SGHRS, CDR2 YFSETQ. This CDR3 region has 13 residues.

This clonotype showed up many times. The genes are TRBV5-1 and TRBJ2-7; TRBD2 agrees at 8 bases. The trim removed 3 bases at V and 0 bases at J, leaving 2 bases unmatched. This CDR3 region has 14 residues. Germline assignment: CDR1 SGHRS and CDR2 YFSETQ. Written as DNA, the CDR3 is TGCGCCAGCAGCTATGGACTAGCCTCCTACGAGCAGTACTTC. Protein product: CASSYGLASYEQYF.

There are a few counts of this clonotype. The J gene is TRBJ2-7, the V gene TRBV20-1, with D perhaps assigned TRBD1 or TRBD2 (5 bases each). The CDR3 is 13 amino acids. V shed 7 bases and J shed 7 bases, with 20 bases lying between them. CDR1 and CDR2 (germline): DFQATT, SNEGSKA (reference sequence). In nucleotides, the CDR3 is TGCAGTGTAATATCGGGACCTATGAGTGAGCAGTACTTC. It encodes CSVISGPMSEQYF.

V and J are TRBV20-1 and TRBJ2-7, with D tentatively TRBD1 (5 bases). This CDR3 region has 16 residues. V was shortened by 1 base and J by 2 bases, with 18 bases between the two germline ends. Germline V gene data show CDR1 as DFQATT and CDR2 as SNEGSKA (reference sequence). CDR3 loop: CSARAKGIGDPYEQYF. CDR3 bases: TGCAGTGCTAGAGCAAAGGGTATAGGGGATCCCTACGAGCAGTACTTC.

At least ten counts were recorded for this clonotype. The chain couples TRBV6-2 or TRBV6-3 to TRBJ2-3; 10 positions agree with TRBD1. CDR3 size: 16 residues. CDR1 is MNHEY, CDR2 SVGEGT, per germline. Trimming removed 5 bases from V and 3 bases from J; junction bases left unmatched: 8. The CDR3 loop reads CASSPRDRGSTDTQYF. Here the CDR3 DNA reads TGTGCCAGCAGTCCCAGGGACAGGGGATCGACAGATACGCAGTATTTT.

This chain connects TRBV20-1 to TRBJ2-3, with 9 bases matching TRBD2. Germline lookup yields CDR1 DFQATT and CDR2 SNEGSKA (reference sequence). The CDR3 spans 14 residues. Trimming took 3 bases from V and 8 from J; bases not matched to a gene: 9. The CDR3 is CSASSGLAKGTQYF. The DNA for the CDR3 is TGCAGTGCTAGCTCGGGACTAGCTAAGGGTACGCAGTATTTT.

The sample holds a few counts of this clonotype. This chain uses TRBV2 with TRBJ2-5; D gene unclear. Germline V gene data show CDR1 as SNHLY and CDR2 as FYNNEI. V was shortened by 5 bases and J by 4 bases, with 14 bases between the two germline ends. There are 14 residues in the CDR3. The CDR3, as DNA: TGTGCCAGCAGTTACGGGCAGGAACCAGAGACCCAGTACTTC. Amino acids: CASSYGQEPETQYF. Full variable domain (remainder filled in from reference TRBV2 and TRBJ2-5): EPEVTQTPSHQVTQMGQEVILRCVPISNHLYFYWYRQILGQKVEFLVSFYNNEISEKSEIFDDQFSVERPDGSNFTLKIRSTKLEDSAMYFCASSYGQEPETQYFGPGTRLLVL.

This clonotype has a count of ten or more. This sequence joins TRBV11-1 and TRBJ1-4; a possible D gene is TRBD1 (5 bases). The CDR3 spans 15 residues. The V end lost 5 bases, the J end lost 5 bases, and 15 bases lay between the germline ends. Germline CDR1 and CDR2: SGHAT and FQDESV (reference sequence). The CDR3 sequence: CASSLDSYRNEKLFF. The CDR3 nucleotides read TGTGCCAGCAGCCTTGACAGCTACAGAAATGAAAAACTGTTTTTT.

This clonotype occurred a few times. The CDR3 loop reads CASSLGTGREGYTF. The CDR3 region has the DNA TGTGCCAGCAGTTTGGGGACGGGAAGGGAGGGCTACACCTTC. V gene TRBV27 combines with J gene TRBJ1-2, with D perhaps matching TRBD1 (5 bases). Germline V gene sequence: CDR1 MNHEY, CDR2 SMNVEV (reference sequence). CDR3 size: 14 residues. Trimming cost V 3 bases and J 8 bases, with 16 bases left between them.

This clonotype was seen only a few times. The chain carries TRBV4-1 and TRBJ2-7, with TRBD2 matching over 8 bases. The CDR3 totals 17 residues. V dropped 0 bases and J dropped 2; count of bases not matched to a gene: 9. Germline V gives CDR1 MGHRA, CDR2 YSYEKL. Here the CDR3 reads CASSQDRQRGTTYEQYF. CDR3 nucleotides: TGCGCCAGCAGCCAAGACCGGCAGCGGGGGACCACCTACGAGCAGTACTTC.